One sample yielded the 20 T cell receptor beta chains listed below, sequenced in a study of identical twins. TCRdb reanalysed the 5' RACE reads using MiXCR and keeps one entry per CDR3 protein. Of about 660,000 distinct CDR3 sequences in the sample, more than 6.5% were seen once. These data were also reused for a study on yellow fever vaccine responses in identical twins.

Sequenced sample: PBMCs. These receptors came from a woman aged 18-30 years in good health.

The table lists this clonotype with a few counts. This chain joins TRBV7-3 and TRBJ2-1; 11 bases line up with TRBD2. J gave up 9 bases and V 1 base, and 5 bases lay outside the gene matches. The CDR3 covers 15 residues. Germline CDR1 SGHTA, CDR2 FQGTGA. The CDR3 is CASSLKLAGVGEQFF. The CDR3 DNA sequence: TGTGCCAGCAGCTTAAAACTAGCGGGGGTAGGTGAGCAGTTCTTC.

The chain uses TRBV7-9 and TRBJ2-3; maybe TRBD2 (5 bases). CDR1 is SEHNR and CDR2 is FQNEAQ in the germline V gene (reference sequence). With 2 bases removed from V and 4 bases from J, the gap between germline ends came to 16 bases. The CDR3 covers 16 residues. The CDR3 DNA reads as TGTGCCAGCAGCTTAAGCTTAAGAGGGCCAGCAGATACGCAGTATTTT. Amino acids: CASSLSLRGPADTQYF.

The genes are TRBV20-1 and TRBJ2-7; D is undetermined. V gave up 6 bases and J gave up 0 bases, with 12 bases separating them. The CDR3 length is 13 residues. CDR1 and CDR2 (germline): DFQATT, SNEGSKA (reference sequence). The CDR3 coding sequence is TGCAGTGCCGACATGGCCTACTCCTACGAGCAGTACTTC. Its protein is CSADMAYSYEQYF.

Points on this clonotype: This may be a read error: a much more frequent sequence differs by one nucleotide. The rearrangement joins TRBV3-1 to TRBJ2-1; D not resolved. Germline lookup yields CDR1 LGHDT and CDR2 YNNKEL (reference sequence). The length of the CDR3 is 17 residues. Here the CDR3 DNA reads TGTGCCAGCAGCCAAGATCCTAGACACCACTCCCACAATGAGCAGTTCTTC. This sequence encodes CASSQDPRHHSHNEQFF.

Turning to this clonotype: This may arise from a read error, as a much more abundant clone is one base away. V is TRBV6-2 or TRBV6-3 and J is TRBJ1-1; 10 nucleotides match TRBD1. Germline loops: CDR1 MNHEY, CDR2 SVGEGT. The CDR3 is 14 amino acids. CDR3 sequence (DNA): TGTGGCAGCATCGAGACAGGGGGCCTAACTGAAGCTTTCTTT. It is translated as CGSIETGGLTEAFF.

The chain carries TRBV29-1 and TRBJ2-2; 9 positions agree with TRBD1. J gave up 5 bases and V 6 bases, and 10 bases lay outside the gene matches. The CDR3 contains 15 residues. CDR1 is SQVTM, CDR2 ANQGSEA, per germline. Here the CDR3 reads CSVHRGDRATGELFF. CDR3 in DNA: TGCAGCGTCCACCGGGGGGACAGGGCAACCGGGGAGCTGTTTTTT.

Ten or more counts support this clonotype. This chain links TRBV12-3 or TRBV12-4 with TRBJ1-2; the match to TRBD1 covers 10 bases. The CDR3 spans 14 residues. V shed 3 bases, J shed 2 bases, and the junction held 0 bases outside the gene matches. CDR3 region: CASSLDRGNYGYTF. CDR3 nucleotides: TGTGCCAGCAGTTTGGACAGGGGGAACTATGGCTACACCTTC.

V is TRBV15 and J is TRBJ2-1; D is undetermined. The V end lost 0 bases, the J end lost 6 bases, and 15 bases lay between the germline ends. CDR1 LNHNV and CDR2 YYDKDF come from the germline V gene (reference sequence). The CDR3 runs to 16 residues. The CDR3 region is CATSRDLRLSANEQFF. The CDR3 DNA follows: TGTGCCACCAGCAGAGATCTTAGACTTTCCGCCAATGAGCAGTTCTTC.

This sequence joins TRBV5-1 and TRBJ2-5; 10 bases map to TRBD2. The CDR3 contains 18 residues. CDR1 is SGHRS and CDR2 is YFSETQ in the germline V gene. Trimming took 4 bases from V and 2 from J; bases not matched to a gene: 14. The CDR3 region has the DNA TGCGCCAGCAGCCCTGGAGGGTCTAGCGGGGGCCCACAAGAGACCCAGTACTTC. The encoded protein is CASSPGGSSGGPQETQYF.

This clonotype was counted at least ten times. The CDR3 DNA reads as TGCGCCAGCAGCCAATCAAGGGTATCCGGGGAGCTGTTTTTT. Translation: CASSQSRVSGELFF. The chain employs TRBV4-3 and TRBJ2-2; D gene ambiguous. Germline V gene sequence: CDR1 LGHNA, CDR2 YSLEER. The V end lost 2 bases, the J end lost 6 bases, and 10 bases lay between the germline ends. This CDR3 contains 14 residues.

The chain employs TRBV11-2 and TRBJ2-1; possibly TRBD2 for D (5 bases). The CDR3 spans 13 residues. With 2 bases removed from V and 6 bases from J, the gap between germline ends came to 8 bases. From germline, CDR1 is SGHAT and CDR2 FQNNGV. CDR3 in DNA: TGTGCCAGCAGCTTAACGGCGGGCAATGAGCAGTTCTTC. As protein: CASSLTAGNEQFF.

This clonotype appeared many times. The rearrangement joins TRBV12-3 or TRBV12-4 to TRBJ2-2; 7 positions match TRBD1. Trimming removed 7 bases from V and 6 bases from J; junction bases left unmatched: 11. This CDR3 is built from 15 residues. The CDR3 sequence: CASTHIEGAPGELFF. The CDR3 DNA sequence: TGTGCCAGCACCCATATTGAGGGGGCCCCCGGGGAGCTGTTTTTT.

The rearrangement links TRBV20-1 to TRBJ2-7; TRBD2 matches at 8 bases. This CDR3 contains 15 residues. Trimming cost V 1 base and J 2 bases; bases outside gene matches: 7. Germline CDR1 and CDR2: DFQATT and SNEGSKA (reference sequence). The CDR3 spells CSARGASGGPYEQYF. The CDR3 nucleotides are TGCAGTGCTAGAGGGGCCAGCGGGGGACCCTACGAGCAGTACTTC.

V is TRBV6-2 or TRBV6-3 and J is TRBJ2-7; D may be TRBD2 (5 bases). The CDR3 sequence is 17 residues long. V was trimmed by 5 bases and J by 3 bases, leaving 23 bases between them. Germline V gives CDR1 MNHEY, CDR2 SVGEGT. The CDR3 DNA reads as TGTGCCAGCAGTCCCGGGGTTGAAAGACCAACCCTCTACGAGCAGTACTTC. Translating it yields CASSPGVERPTLYEQYF.

J is TRBJ2-7 and V is TRBV12-3 or TRBV12-4, with TRBD1 as a possible D gene (5 bases). Trimming took off 8 bases at V and 2 bases at J, with 16 bases between the two ends. CDR3 length equals 14 residues. In DNA form, the CDR3 reads TGTGCCAGCCAAAGACAGCACGGGCCCTACGAGCAGTACTTC. Protein product: CASQRQHGPYEQYF.

The chain links TRBV11-2 to TRBJ2-7; the match to TRBD1 covers 9 bases. CDR1 SGHAT and CDR2 FQNNGV come from the germline V gene. The V gene end was trimmed by 0 bases and the J gene end by 1 base; junction bases not matched to a gene: 10. The CDR3 loop spans 18 amino acids. CDR3: CASSLDSAFGTGSYEQYF. DNA of the CDR3: TGTGCCAGCAGCTTAGACTCCGCTTTCGGGACAGGGTCCTACGAGCAGTACTTC.

The V call is TRBV20-1, the J call TRBJ2-1; 10 nucleotides line up with TRBD2. Germline trimming cut 4 bases from V and 3 bases from J; bases unmatched to any gene: 6. The CDR3 loop spans 15 amino acids. Germline V lookup: CDR1 DFQATT, CDR2 SNEGSKA (reference sequence). DNA for the CDR3: TGCAGTGCTACTAAACGGACTAGCGGCTACAATGAGCAGTTCTTC. It translates to CSATKRTSGYNEQFF.

This chain connects TRBV10-3 to TRBJ2-7; 9 nucleotides agree with TRBD2. Germline V CDR1 and CDR2: ENHRY, SYGVKD. The CDR3 has 15 residues. V shed 4 bases, J shed 6 bases, and the junction held 10 bases outside the gene matches. The CDR3 protein is CAISGMAGGAFEQYF. In DNA, the CDR3 is TGTGCCATCAGTGGGATGGCGGGGGGGGCCTTCGAGCAGTACTTC.

This clonotype has just a few counts. The rearrangement joins TRBV5-6 to TRBJ1-2, with D hard to call. The CDR3 contains 12 residues. V lost 2 bases to trimming and J lost 10 bases, with 12 bases between them. CDR1 is SGHDT and CDR2 is YYEEEE in the germline V gene. CDR3 DNA sequence: TGTGCCAGCAGCTTTGTTGGAGACGCCTACACCTTC. Amino acids: CASSFVGDAYTF. The full variable domain, its missing parts supplied by reference TRBV5-6 and TRBJ1-2, is DAGVTQSPTHLIKTRGQQVTLRCSPKSGHDTVSWYQQALGQGPQFIFQYYEEEERQRGNFPDRFSGHQFPNYSSELNVNALLLGDSALYLCASSFVGDAYTFGSGTRLTVV.

This clonotype showed up many times. This sequence joins TRBV7-3 and TRBJ2-3; the D call may be TRBD1 or TRBD2 (5 bases each). Trimming stripped 4 bases from V and 4 bases from J, with 12 bases between. CDR3 length: 14 amino acids. CDR1 SGHTA and CDR2 FQGTGA come from the germline V gene. CDR3 sequence: CASSSPEGPDTQYF. CDR3 bases: TGTGCCAGCAGCTCCCCCGAGGGGCCAGATACGCAGTATTTT.